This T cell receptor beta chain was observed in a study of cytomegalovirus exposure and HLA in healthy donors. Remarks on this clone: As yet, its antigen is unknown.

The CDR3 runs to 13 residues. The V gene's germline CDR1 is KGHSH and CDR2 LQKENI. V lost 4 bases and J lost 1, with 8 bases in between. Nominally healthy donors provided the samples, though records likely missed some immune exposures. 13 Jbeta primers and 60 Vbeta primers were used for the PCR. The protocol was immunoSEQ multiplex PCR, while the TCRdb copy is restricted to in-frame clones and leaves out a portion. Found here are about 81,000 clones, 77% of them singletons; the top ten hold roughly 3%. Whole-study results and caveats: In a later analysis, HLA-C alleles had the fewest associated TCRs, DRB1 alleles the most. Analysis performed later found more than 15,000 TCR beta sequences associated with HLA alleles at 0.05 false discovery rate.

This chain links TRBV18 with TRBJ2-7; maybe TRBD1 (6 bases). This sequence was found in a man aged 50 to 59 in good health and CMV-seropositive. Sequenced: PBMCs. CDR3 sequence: CASSRGQSYEQYF. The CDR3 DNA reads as TGTGCCAGCTCACGTGGACAGTCCTACGAGCAGTACTTC.